These 29 T cell receptor beta chains were all obtained from the same sample, sequenced in a study of T cells in Graves' hyperthyroidism and ophthalmopathy. TCR beta CDR3 sequences were amplified from RNA transcripts. HTBI primers were employed in a first-round RT-PCR of the TCR CDR3. TCRdb itself ran the multiplex PCR reads through MiXCR, one entry per CDR3 protein. The sample lists under 350,000 distinct CDR3 sequences, roughly 14% seen once, with about 8% in the top ten. Sequencing was performed on blood. The receptor set was obtained from a woman aged 25-40 years with Graves' hyperthyroidism that later progressed to Graves' ophthalmopathy.

This clonotype has a count of ten or more. V is TRBV27 and J is TRBJ1-5, with 7 bases matching TRBD1. The germline V gene encodes CDR1 MNHEY and CDR2 SMNVEV (reference sequence). V was clipped by 2 bases and J by 5 bases; unmatched bases: 6. The CDR3 extends over 15 amino acids. The CDR3 is CASSLGGTADQPQHF. The CDR3 DNA sequence: TGTGCCAGCAGTTTAGGAGGGACAGCCGATCAGCCCCAGCATTTT.

This clonotype was seen ten or more times. This chain uses TRBV6-2 or TRBV6-3 with TRBJ2-3, with 8 bases fitting TRBD2. V shed 4 bases, J shed 4 bases, and the junction held 10 bases outside the gene matches. Per germline, CDR1 MNHEY and CDR2 SVGEGT. The CDR3 loop spans 16 amino acids. The CDR3 protein is CASSLSEREIPDTQYF. In DNA, the CDR3 is TGTGCCAGCAGTTTAAGCGAGCGGGAGATCCCAGATACGCAGTATTTT.

This clonotype was counted ten times or more. V is TRBV13 and J is TRBJ2-7, with 11 bases identical to TRBD1. Trimming removed 7 bases from V and 3 bases from J; junction bases left unmatched: 2. The V gene's germline CDR1 is PRHDT and CDR2 FYEKMQ (reference sequence). The CDR3 is made up of 13 amino acids. CDR3 coding DNA: TGTGCCAGCACGGGACAGGGGGGCTACGAGCAGTACTTC. It is translated as CASTGQGGYEQYF.

On this clonotype: One junction end does not reproduce the germline sequence, and a read error may be involved. The genes are TRBV19 and TRBJ1-4, with D possibly being TRBD1 (6 bases). From germline, CDR1 is LNHDA and CDR2 SQIVND (reference sequence). This CDR3 comprises 15 residues. In DNA, the CDR3 is TGTGCCAGTAGTGCACAGGGTACAACTAATGAAAAACTGCTTTTT. Its translation is CASSAQGTTNEKLLF.

This clonotype was counted ten times or more. The chain combines TRBV12-3 or TRBV12-4 with TRBJ1-3; weak D call: TRBD1 (6 bases). Trimming left V 6 bases short and J 0 bases short, with 12 bases between. The CDR3 loop spans 15 amino acids. The CDR3 DNA sequence: TGTGCCAGCAGGCGACAGGCCCTCTCTGGAAACACCATATATTTT. It encodes CASRRQALSGNTIYF.

The rearrangement joins TRBV25-1 to TRBJ2-3, with D perhaps TRBD1 (5 bases). The CDR3 is made up of 13 amino acids. Germline V gene data show CDR1 as MGHDK and CDR2 as SYGVNS. With 3 bases removed from V and 1 base from J, the gap between germline ends came to 5 bases. CDR3 nucleotide sequence: TGTGCCAGCAGTGACAGGGGCACAGATACGCAGTATTTT. Its translation is CASSDRGTDTQYF.

This clonotype appeared many times. V gene TRBV7-9 combines with J gene TRBJ2-7, with TRBD1 as a possible D gene (5 bases). V dropped 6 bases and J dropped 1 base, with 10 bases sitting between them. CDR3 size: 13 residues. The germline V gene has CDR1 SEHNR and CDR2 FQNEAQ (reference sequence). Written as DNA, the CDR3 is TGTGCCAGCAGTCAGCCAGGGTCCTACGAGCAGTACTTC. Its protein product is CASSQPGSYEQYF.

This clonotype was found many times. The CDR3 region has the DNA TGTGCCAGCGGTGGGCTAGGTCCCTACGAGCAGTACTTC. As protein: CASGGLGPYEQYF. The V call is TRBV27, the J call TRBJ2-7, with D hard to call. The V gene lost 8 bases and the J gene lost 2 bases, with 13 bases spanning the gap. The germline gives CDR1 MNHEY, CDR2 SMNVEV (reference sequence). The length of the CDR3 is 13 residues.

This clonotype was detected a few times. The chain carries TRBV27 and TRBJ1-3; D is undetermined. From germline, CDR1 is MNHEY and CDR2 SMNVEV (reference sequence). Trimming pared 8 bases from V and 4 bases from J, leaving 9 bases between. The CDR3 is made up of 12 amino acids. In nucleotides, the CDR3 is TGTGCCAGCCGGGATTACGGAAACACCATATATTTT. Its translation is CASRDYGNTIYF.

The V gene is TRBV10-3, the J gene TRBJ2-6, with 12 bases matching TRBD1. From germline, CDR1 is ENHRY and CDR2 SYGVKD. V shed 5 bases and J 1 base; nucleotides not matched to a gene: 9. CDR3 length equals 19 residues. CDR3 loop: CAISPGEGQGASGANVLTF. CDR3 nucleotide sequence: TGTGCCATCAGTCCGGGAGAGGGACAGGGGGCTTCTGGGGCCAACGTCCTGACTTTC.

This clonotype was counted at least ten times. The V and J genes are TRBV5-6 and TRBJ2-1, with unresolved D. In germline, CDR1 is SGHDT, CDR2 YYEEEE. This CDR3 spans 14 amino acids. The germline V and J ends were trimmed by 0 bases and 8 bases, with 12 bases remaining between them. The DNA for the CDR3 is TGTGCCAGCAGCTTGGGGGCCATCTCGGATGAGCAGTTCTTC. Residues: CASSLGAISDEQFF.

This clonotype has at least ten counts. The rearrangement links TRBV20-1 to TRBJ1-2; D gene unclear. V was trimmed by 0 bases and J by 3 bases, leaving 17 bases between them. The CDR3 covers 16 residues. Germline V gene lookup returns CDR1 DFQATT and CDR2 SNEGSKA (reference sequence). The CDR3 DNA reads as TGCAGTGCTAGAGACCAGATTGAACTGGGAGACTATGGCTACACCTTC. Translation gives CSARDQIELGDYGYTF.

The genes are TRBV4-1 and TRBJ1-1; D possibly corresponds to TRBD1 (6 bases). V was pared by 8 bases and J by 0 bases, with 16 bases between. This CDR3 is built from 15 residues. Germline loops: CDR1 MGHRA, CDR2 YSYEKL. CDR3 amino acids: CASHGGPLMNTEAFF. The DNA for the CDR3 is TGCGCCAGCCACGGGGGGCCACTGATGAACACTGAAGCTTTCTTT.

V is TRBV19 and J is TRBJ2-7; tentatively, D is TRBD2 (5 bases). V shed 8 bases and J shed 4 bases, with 18 bases lying between them. Germline-derived CDR1 and CDR2 are LNHDA and SQIVND (reference sequence). The CDR3 consists of 14 residues. CDR3 sequence (DNA): TGTGCCAGTTCCCTGGAGGCGTTTCGGTACGAGCAGTACTTC. Translating gives CASSLEAFRYEQYF.

This clonotype appeared a few times. This chain joins TRBV9 and TRBJ2-4, with 7 bases fitting TRBD1. The ends lost 3 bases at V and 3 bases at J; junction bases unmatched: 24. This CDR3 spans 21 amino acids. Germline V gives CDR1 SGDLS, CDR2 YYNGEE. CDR3: CASSGRDRGQPSGNGKNIQYF. Written as DNA, the CDR3 is TGTGCCAGCAGCGGTCGAGACCGGGGACAGCCGTCTGGTAATGGCAAAAACATTCAGTACTTC.

This clonotype was counted at least ten times. The rearrangement uses TRBV7-2 and TRBJ2-1; tentatively, D is TRBD1 or TRBD2 (5 bases each). The CDR3 covers 16 residues. In germline, CDR1 is SGHTA, CDR2 FQGNSA. V was clipped by 4 bases and J by 6 bases, with 19 bases between them. The CDR3, as DNA: TGTGCCAGCAGCTGGGACGGGAAAGAGGCGGTCAATGAGCAGTTCTTC. Its translation is CASSWDGKEAVNEQFF.

This clonotype appeared many times. The chain uses TRBV13 and TRBJ2-7; D unresolved. Looked up from germline, CDR1 is PRHDT and CDR2 is FYEKMQ (reference sequence). This CDR3 is built from 11 residues. The V and J ends lost 8 bases and 5 bases respectively, with 10 bases between them. The CDR3, as DNA: TGTGCCAGCTCACTTAGAGACGAGCAGTACTTC. As protein: CASSLRDEQYF.

This clonotype showed up many times. The rearrangement links TRBV20-1 to TRBJ2-3; TRBD2 aligns across 10 bases. V lost 6 bases and J lost 5; bases outside the gene matches: 11. Per the germline V gene, CDR1 is DFQATT and CDR2 is SNEGSKA (reference sequence). The length of the CDR3 is 15 residues. CDR3 bases: TGCAGTGCCCAGAGAGGAGCGGGAGGGAGAGATACGCAGTATTTT. This translates into CSAQRGAGGRDTQYF.

The chain uses TRBV10-3 and TRBJ1-5; D ambiguous. Trimming removed 8 bases from V and 0 bases from J, with 5 bases in between. Germline CDR1 and CDR2: ENHRY and SYGVKD. The CDR3 loop spans 12 amino acids. CDR3 DNA: TGTGCCATCTCACCTAGCAATCAGCCCCAGCATTTT. Encoded protein: CAISPSNQPQHF.

This clonotype was counted at least ten times. The V gene is TRBV28, the J gene TRBJ2-1; D is perhaps TRBD2 (5 bases). Germline V gives CDR1 MDHEN, CDR2 SYDVKM. This CDR3 is built from 13 residues. Trimming took 8 bases from V and 2 from J, leaving 10 bases between them. The CDR3 DNA reads TGTGCCAGCGATGGCGGGCCCTACAATGAGCAGTTCTTC. Amino acid sequence: CASDGGPYNEQFF.

The gene calls are TRBV4-2 and TRBJ2-1; unclear D gene. The V gene's germline CDR1 is LGHNA and CDR2 YNFKEQ. The CDR3 sequence is 16 residues long. Trimming stripped 2 bases from V and 11 bases from J, with 22 bases between. The chain's CDR3 is CASSQNPGPYPYQQFF. DNA of the CDR3: TGTGCCAGCAGCCAAAACCCCGGGCCATACCCCTACCAGCAGTTCTTC.

The chain recombines TRBV15 with TRBJ1-5; D gene uncertain. V was trimmed by 0 bases and J by 9 bases, leaving 12 bases between them. There are 14 residues in the CDR3. Germline V CDR1 and CDR2: LNHNV, YYDKDF (reference sequence). CDR3 DNA: TGTGCCACCAGCAGAGAACAATTGGCGGGGCCCCAGCATTTT. Protein product: CATSREQLAGPQHF.

Comments on this clonotype: A much larger clonotype is one base distant, so this may be a read error. The genes are TRBV7-7 and TRBJ2-3; possible D gene TRBD2, 6 bases. This CDR3 spans 16 amino acids. CDR1 is SSHAT and CDR2 is FNYEAQ in the germline V gene (reference sequence). The CDR3 here is CASSLGLSGTLDTQYF. CDR3 sequence (DNA): TGTGCTAGCAGCTTAGGACTATCGGGAACGTTAGATACGCAGTATTTT.

This clonotype turned up a few times. Given a much more abundant clone one base away, this may be a read error. V is TRBV25-1 and J is TRBJ1-1; TRBD1 agrees at 7 bases. The CDR3 contains 15 residues. The germline V gene has CDR1 MGHDK and CDR2 SYGVNS. With 2 bases clipped from V and 3 bases from J, the junction kept 6 bases outside the gene matches. CDR3 DNA: TGTGCCAGCAGTGAAAAGGGGACAGTGGACACTGAAGCTTTCTTT. It translates to CASSEKGTVDTEAFF.

The gene calls are TRBV6-1 and TRBJ1-3; the D is unclear. This CDR3 is 13 amino acids long. The V end lost 6 bases, the J end lost 4 bases, and 10 bases lay between the germline ends. Germline lookup yields CDR1 MNHNS and CDR2 SASEGT. The CDR3 region has the DNA TGTGCCAGCAGGTCAACAATCGGAAACACCATATATTTT. This sequence encodes CASRSTIGNTIYF.

The table lists this clonotype with many counts. V is TRBV28 and J is TRBJ2-1, with D perhaps assigned TRBD1 or TRBD2 (5 bases each). The CDR3 length is 16 residues. CDR1 MDHEN and CDR2 SYDVKM come from the germline V gene. V was clipped by 8 bases and J by 0 bases, with 17 bases between them. CDR3 amino acids: CASGHGTASSYNEQFF. CDR3 in DNA: TGTGCCAGCGGGCACGGGACCGCGAGCTCCTACAATGAGCAGTTCTTC.

The J gene is TRBJ2-5, the V gene TRBV19; TRBD1 matches at 8 bases. CDR1 is LNHDA, CDR2 SQIVND, per germline (reference sequence). This CDR3 has 14 amino acids. Trimming at V came to 5 bases and at J to 4 bases, leaving 6 bases not matched to a gene. The CDR3 loop reads CASSLSDRVETQYF. The CDR3 coding sequence is TGTGCCAGTAGTTTGTCGGACAGGGTAGAGACCCAGTACTTC.

This clonotype was seen a handful of times. The chain's CDR3 is CATSRDPDRGHGYTF. The CDR3, as DNA: TGTGCCACCAGCAGAGATCCCGACAGGGGGCATGGCTACACCTTC. V is TRBV15 and J is TRBJ1-2; the match to TRBD1 covers 10 bases. The V and J ends lost 0 bases and 6 bases, in that order; junction bases with no gene match: 4. The CDR3 length is 15 residues. CDR1 is LNHNV, CDR2 YYDKDF, per germline (reference sequence). Looking up the rest from reference TRBV15 and TRBJ1-2 gives the full variable domain: DAMVIQNPRYQVTQFGKPVTLSCSQTLNHNVMYWYQQKSSQAPKLLFHYYDKDFNNEADTPDNFQSRRPNTSFCFLDIRSPGLGDTAMYLCATSRDPDRGHGYTFGSGTRLTVV.

Written as DNA, the CDR3 is TGTGCCAGCACCGACAGGGGCGGGCAGCCCCAGCATTTT. Amino acids: CASTDRGGQPQHF. The chain carries TRBV28 and TRBJ1-5; 8 bases line up with TRBD1. CDR1 and CDR2 (germline): MDHEN, SYDVKM. Trimming at V came to 7 bases and at J to 7 bases, leaving 6 bases not matched to a gene. The CDR3 spans 13 residues.